This entry lists 30 T cell receptor beta chains sequenced from one sample in a study of T cell clonality in common variable immunodeficiency (dated by TCRdb to about 2015). Receptor amplification or capture employed the immunoSEQ multiplex PCR assay. TCRdb stores this immuneACCESS table with in-frame sequences only. Part of the clones is absent; in the studies checked, under half of the shortfall reflects unresolved V genes, and no reason is known for the rest. The data for this sample show approximately 44,000 clones, each detected more than once. The ten largest clones represent roughly 10% of the sample. Sequenced input: peripheral blood mononuclear cells. The receptors were sampled from a person between 18 and 69 years old in good health.

Ten or more counts support this clone. The read stops 3 residues short of the end of the CDR3; the missing end is completed from the germline J gene. The V call is TRBV6-1, the J call TRBJ2-3; 9 bases are a match to TRBD1. The V gene end was trimmed by 3 bases and the J gene end by 6 bases; junction bases not matched to a gene: 7. Germline values: CDR1 MNHNS, CDR2 SASEGT. The CDR3 loop spans 15 amino acids. The CDR3 bases that were read are TGTGCCAGCAGTGACTGGACAGGGGTTGGGGATACG. It codes for CASSDWTGVGDT. The full CDR3 protein is CASSDWTGVGDTQYF.

This clone appeared many times. The sequence runs out 3 residues before the end of the CDR3; the remainder is reconstructed from the germline J gene. The chain links TRBV6-1 to TRBJ2-1; 7 bases are a match to TRBD1. V lost 4 bases to trimming and J lost 8 bases; unmatched junction nucleotides: 11. The length of the CDR3 is 15 residues. Looked up from germline, CDR1 is MNHNS and CDR2 is SASEGT. Here the CDR3 reads CASSVRTGRSYEQFF. The sequenced CDR3 bases are TGTGCCAGCAGTGTCCGGACAGGACGGTCATATGAG.

This clone was counted at least ten times. The read ends 3 residues before the CDR3 terminus; that terminus is restored from the germline J gene. V gene TRBV28 combines with J gene TRBJ1-1, with 8 bases aligning to TRBD1. Germline V gives CDR1 MDHEN, CDR2 SYDVKM. This CDR3 is 13 amino acids long. Unmatched junction bases numbered 6, after V lost 7 bases and J lost 5 bases. CDR3 sequence reads: CASINTGGTEAFF. The DNA read from the CDR3 is TGTGCCAGCATCAATACAGGGGGGACTGAA. The full variable domain, rest sourced from reference TRBV28 and TRBJ1-1, is DVKVTQSSRYLVKRTGEKVFLECVQDMDHENMFWYRQDPGLGLRLIYFSYDVKMKEKGDIPEGYSVSREKKERFSLILESASTNQTSMYLCASINTGGTEAFFGQGTRLTVV.

This clone was detected ten times or more. The read terminates 3 residues before the CDR3 end, so the remaining end is supplied by the germline J gene. The chain has TRBV4-1 and TRBJ1-4, with no clear D. CDR1 is MGHRA, CDR2 YSYEKL, per germline. V was pared by 1 base and J by 4 bases, with 7 bases between. The length of the CDR3 is 14 residues. The sequenced CDR3 bases are TGCGCCAGCAGCCAAGGGCAGATTAATGAAAAA. Its protein product is CASSQGQINEK. The entire CDR3 protein is CASSQGQINEKLFF.

This clone showed up many times. The read finishes 3 residues shy of the CDR3 end, and the germline J gene is used to complete it. The chain recombines TRBV5-1 with TRBJ2-3; weak D call: TRBD2 (5 bases). CDR1 SGHRS and CDR2 YFSETQ come from the germline V gene. V lost 6 bases and J 8 bases, leaving 25 bases between the germline ends. The CDR3 is made up of 16 amino acids. Incomplete CDR3 DNA: TGCGCCAGCATCTTCGCCTTAATTACCCTACGGGGTACG. As protein: CASIFALITLRGT. Given in full, the CDR3 is CASIFALITLRGTQYF.

This clone was counted at least ten times. The CDR3 goes on 3 residues after the read ends, and that part is filled in from the germline J gene. The chain combines TRBV20-1 with TRBJ2-5, with 8 bases lining up with TRBD1. After removal of 3 bases from V and 2 bases from J, the junction contained 14 bases not matched to a gene. Germline V gives CDR1 DFQATT, CDR2 SNEGSKA (reference sequence). The CDR3 totals 17 residues. Partial CDR3 DNA: TGCAGTGCTAGCGACCACCCAGGGGGCAGTGGTCAAGAGACC. Amino acids: CSASDHPGGSGQET. The full CDR3 reads CSASDHPGGSGQETQYF.

This clone showed up many times. The read terminates 3 residues ahead of where the CDR3 ends, so the germline J gene completes it. J is TRBJ1-1 and V is TRBV4-2; the match to TRBD1 covers 8 bases. Germline V gene sequence: CDR1 LGHNA, CDR2 YNFKEQ. The CDR3 is 15 amino acids. The trim removed 3 bases at V and 4 bases at J, leaving 7 bases unmatched. This chain's CDR3 is CASSQLTGASTEAFF. CDR3 bases read: TGTGCCAGCAGCCAGTTGACAGGGGCTAGCACTGAA.

This clone was detected many times. The covered CDR3 bases are TGTGCCAGCAGCTTAGCGGGACAGGGGGGTCGTCAGCCC. The encoded protein is CASSLAGQGGRQP. In full, the CDR3 reads CASSLAGQGGRQPQHF. The rearrangement links TRBV7-2 to TRBJ1-5; 11 nucleotides line up with TRBD1. The CDR3 end falls 3 residues outside the read, so it is completed with the germline J gene. Germline V gene data show CDR1 as SGHTA and CDR2 as FQGNSA. CDR3 size: 16 residues. Trimming took 0 bases from V and 6 from J; bases not matched to a gene: 4.

This clone was observed at least ten times. The CDR3 extends 3 residues past the end of the read, so its final part is completed from the germline J gene. This chain connects TRBV28 to TRBJ1-4; no clear D gene. This CDR3 is 13 amino acids long. Trimming stripped 6 bases from V and 7 bases from J, with 12 bases between. The V gene's germline CDR1 is MDHEN and CDR2 SYDVKM. CDR3 DNA (partial): TGTGCCAGCAGGCTACAGAGTTCTGAAAAA. Its translation: CASRLQSSEK. The whole CDR3 sequence reads CASRLQSSEKLFF. Using reference TRBV28 and TRBJ1-4 for the parts outside the CDR3, the full variable domain is DVKVTQSSRYLVKRTGEKVFLECVQDMDHENMFWYRQDPGLGLRLIYFSYDVKMKEKGDIPEGYSVSREKKERFSLILESASTNQTSMYLCASRLQSSEKLFFGSGTQLSVL.

This clone came up many times. Read data end 3 residues before the CDR3 end; the end is taken from the germline J gene. J is TRBJ2-1 and V is TRBV29-1; 8 bases agree with TRBD1. This CDR3 comprises 14 residues. CDR1 and CDR2 from the germline V gene are SQVTM and ANQGSEA. V gave up 5 bases and J gave up 2 bases; unmatched junction bases: 5. The DNA read from the CDR3 is TGCAGCGTTAAAGGACAGGGCGCCTACAATGAG. Protein sequence: CSVKGQGAYNE. In full, the CDR3 is CSVKGQGAYNEQFF.

In this sample, this clone turned up many times. With the read ending 3 residues before the CDR3 end, the germline J gene is used to fill in that end. The genes are TRBV18 and TRBJ1-1; a weak D match, TRBD1 (6 bases). Germline values: CDR1 KGHSH, CDR2 LQKENI. The CDR3 covers 16 residues. Trimming pared 1 base from V and 7 bases from J, leaving 19 bases between. The CDR3 bases that were read are TGTGCCAGCTCACCACAGCGACAGAAAGGGGGTTATGAA. This codes for CASSPQRQKGGYE. In full, the CDR3 is CASSPQRQKGGYEAFF.

This clone was recorded at least ten times. The read falls 3 residues short of the CDR3 end, and the missing part is taken from the germline J gene. The chain recombines TRBV10-3 with TRBJ1-5; 11 positions agree with TRBD1. The CDR3 extends over 14 amino acids. CDR1 ENHRY and CDR2 SYGVKD come from the germline V gene. Trimming removed 11 bases from V and 5 bases from J; junction bases left unmatched: 8. The CDR3 reads CAAGTGGLDQPQHF. The CDR3 bases that were read are TGTGCCGCAGGGACAGGGGGGCTGGATCAGCCC.

This clone has at least ten counts. Read sequence stops 3 residues before the CDR3 end, and the germline J gene provides the missing end. The genes are TRBV30 and TRBJ2-3, with 9 bases aligning to TRBD2. From germline, CDR1 is GTSNPN and CDR2 SVGIG (reference sequence). Losses at the gene ends were 2 bases for V and 3 bases for J; bases not matched to a gene: 6. This CDR3 region has 15 residues. The CDR3 loop reads CAWSRLAGLTDTQYF. The sequenced part of the CDR3 DNA is TGTGCCTGGAGTCGCCTAGCGGGACTTACAGATACG.

Many counts were recorded for this clone. With the read ending 3 residues before the CDR3 end, the germline J gene is used to fill in that end. The J gene is TRBJ2-2, the V gene TRBV12-3 or TRBV12-4; a weak D match, TRBD1 (5 bases). The CDR3 runs 14 residues. The V end lost 7 bases, the J end lost 4 bases, and 13 bases lay between the germline ends. The part of the CDR3 DNA that was read is TGTGCCAGCAAGGCAGGGCCGGGCACCGGGGAG. Its protein product is CASKAGPGTGE. The full CDR3 reads CASKAGPGTGELFF.

This clone was observed a handful of times. The missing CDR3 end, 3 residues past where the read stops, is filled in from the germline J gene. This chain joins TRBV20-1 and TRBJ1-2; TRBD1 agrees at 7 bases. CDR1 and CDR2 from the germline V gene are DFQATT and SNEGSKA (reference sequence). The ends lost 2 bases at V and 5 bases at J; junction bases unmatched: 8. The CDR3 totals 14 residues. The part of the CDR3 DNA that was read is TGCAGTGCTAGAACTACAGGGGTAGGGTATGGC. This gives the protein CSARTTGVGYG. The whole CDR3 sequence reads CSARTTGVGYGYTF.

This clone was seen many times. Sequencing ends 3 residues short of the CDR3 end; the germline J gene provides the rest. The rearrangement links TRBV5-1 to TRBJ1-2; 9 nucleotides match TRBD1. V shed 1 base and J 7 bases; nucleotides not matched to a gene: 2. The CDR3 sequence is 13 residues long. Germline V lookup: CDR1 SGHRS, CDR2 YFSETQ. The CDR3 sequence is CASSLTGGLGYTF. The part of the CDR3 DNA that was read is TGCGCCAGCAGCTTGACAGGGGGCCTTGGC.

This clone was picked up many times. The CDR3 end is not reached by the read, which stops 3 residues before it; the germline J gene fills it in. The V and J genes are TRBV5-6 and TRBJ2-7; D tentatively reads TRBD1 or TRBD2 (7 bases each). Germline CDR1 and CDR2: SGHDT and YYEEEE. The CDR3 is 14 residues long. V was trimmed by 1 base and J by 5 bases, leaving 13 bases between them. The chain's CDR3 is CASSLLTGRDEQYF. The sequenced CDR3 bases are TGTGCCAGCAGCTTGTTGACAGGGAGGGACGAG.

On this clone: The read terminates 3 residues ahead of where the CDR3 ends, so the germline J gene completes it. This chain links TRBV5-1 with TRBJ1-2, with D possibly matching TRBD1 (5 bases). The CDR3 spans 15 residues. Germline lookup yields CDR1 SGHRS and CDR2 YFSETQ. V lost 3 bases and J 7 bases, leaving 19 bases between the germline ends. Here the CDR3 reads CASSSPFDRNPGYTF. CDR3 DNA (partial): TGCGCCAGCAGCTCCCCTTTCGACAGAAACCCTGGC.

In this sample, this clone turned up many times. From the germline J gene comes the end of the CDR3, since the read stops 3 residues before it. V usage is TRBV19 and J usage is TRBJ2-7, with TRBD1 as a possible D gene (6 bases). The CDR3 is made up of 15 amino acids. Trimming left V 1 base short and J 0 bases short, with 10 bases between. Germline CDR1 is LNHDA and CDR2 is SQIVND (reference sequence). CDR3 DNA, as far as it was read: TGTGCCAGTAGTATAGGGCAGGGGAGCTCCTACGAG. Translating it yields CASSIGQGSSYE. The CDR3 in full is CASSIGQGSSYEQYF.

This clone was recorded at least ten times. The CDR3 is cut off 3 residues early in the read; its end comes from the germline J gene. The rearrangement uses TRBV20-1 and TRBJ1-1; no firm D call. V dropped 2 bases and J dropped 3 bases, with 13 bases sitting between them. The CDR3 contains 14 residues. Germline CDR1 DFQATT, CDR2 SNEGSKA (reference sequence). CDR3 bases read: TGCAGTGCTAGAAGGGCTTTGGGTTACACTGAA. Residues: CSARRALGYTE. From start to end, the CDR3 is CSARRALGYTEAFF.

This clone was recorded many times. The read falls 3 residues short of the CDR3 end, and the missing part is taken from the germline J gene. The chain uses TRBV5-1 and TRBJ2-3, with D hard to call. The length of the CDR3 is 14 residues. Germline V gene data show CDR1 as SGHRS and CDR2 as YFSETQ. V lost 1 base to trimming and J lost 2 bases, with 8 bases between them. The CDR3 sequence is CASSLNSPTDTQYF. The sequenced part of the CDR3 DNA is TGCGCCAGCAGCTTGAATAGCCCCACAGATACG. The variable domain in full, completed from reference TRBV5-1 and TRBJ2-3, reads KAGVTQTPRYLIKTRGQQVTLSCSPISGHRSVSWYQQTPGQGLQFLFEYFSETQRNKGNFPGRFSGRQFSNSRSEMNVSTLELGDSALYLCASSLNSPTDTQYFGPGTRLTVL.

This clone was seen at least ten times. The CDR3 end lies 3 residues beyond the end of the read and is filled in from the germline J gene. The V and J genes are TRBV7-9 and TRBJ1-2; D might be TRBD1 (6 bases). From germline, CDR1 is SEHNR and CDR2 FQNEAQ (reference sequence). The CDR3 runs 13 residues. The covered CDR3 bases are TGTGCCAGCAGCTTGCTTAACGGGGGGCAG. It specifies CASSLLNGGQ. The CDR3 in its entirety is CASSLLNGGQYTF.

The sample holds many counts of this clone. The sequence runs out 3 residues before the end of the CDR3; the remainder is reconstructed from the germline J gene. The chain uses TRBV6-1 and TRBJ2-2, with 7 bases identical to TRBD2. This CDR3 has 15 amino acids. Germline V gene lookup returns CDR1 MNHNS and CDR2 SASEGT. The trim removed 3 bases at V and 4 bases at J, leaving 5 bases unmatched. CDR3 amino acids: CASSDGGFPTGELFF. CDR3 DNA (partial): TGTGCCAGCAGTGACGGGGGGTTTCCCACCGGGGAG.

This clone was recorded at least ten times. The CDR3 extends 3 residues past the end of the read, so its final part is completed from the germline J gene. The chain is built from TRBV5-5 and TRBJ1-4, with unresolved D. The germline V gene has CDR1 SGHKS and CDR2 YYEKEE (reference sequence). Trimming removed 2 bases from V and 9 bases from J, with 11 bases in between. This CDR3 comprises 13 residues. CDR3 DNA, as far as it was read: TGTGCCAGCAGCTTCTTTACCGGTAAAAAA. Residues: CASSFFTGKK. The whole CDR3 sequence is CASSFFTGKKLFF.

In this sample, this clone turned up many times. The read ends 3 residues early relative to the CDR3; the germline J gene fills the gap. This chain uses TRBV19 with TRBJ1-1; 8 bases agree with TRBD1. V was pared by 6 bases and J by 4 bases, with 4 bases of the junction left unmatched. This CDR3 is built from 13 residues. Germline V gene lookup returns CDR1 LNHDA and CDR2 SQIVND (reference sequence). CDR3 sequence reads: CASRTGGSTEAFF. CDR3 DNA, as far as it was read: TGTGCCAGTAGAACAGGGGGAAGCACTGAA.

Ten or more counts support this clone. At one end the junction does not follow the germline gene, possibly because of a read error. The read finishes 3 residues shy of the CDR3 end, and the germline J gene is used to complete it. V and J are TRBV4-2 and TRBJ1-4, with TRBD1 matching 8 bases. This CDR3 contains 16 residues. Germline CDR1 is LGHNA and CDR2 is YNFKEQ. The DNA read from the CDR3 is TGCGCCAGCAGCCACGAATCAGGGGGCGGTGGGGTTAAA. Amino acids: CASSHESGGGGVK. The whole CDR3 protein reads CASSHESGGGGVKLFF.

In this sample, this clone turned up many times. With the read ending 3 residues before the CDR3 end, the germline J gene is used to fill in that end. The chain has TRBV20-1 and TRBJ2-1; D not certain. V shed 5 bases and J shed 9 bases, with 11 bases lying between them. Germline V gives CDR1 DFQATT, CDR2 SNEGSKA (reference sequence). The CDR3 extends over 11 amino acids. This CDR3 reads CSAGYLREQFF. The sequenced part of the CDR3 DNA is TGCAGTGCTGGTTATCTACGTGAG.

This clone was seen only a few times. With the read ending 3 residues before the CDR3 end, the germline J gene is used to fill in that end. This chain links TRBV20-1 with TRBJ1-2, with 7 bases identical to TRBD1. This CDR3 spans 15 amino acids. With V trimmed by 0 bases and J by 4 bases, 8 bases remained unmatched. Germline V gives CDR1 DFQATT, CDR2 SNEGSKA (reference sequence). CDR3 loop: CSARDLQGSSYGYTF. The sequenced CDR3 bases are TGCAGTGCTAGAGATCTACAGGGGAGTAGCTATGGC.

In this sample, this clone turned up many times. The read is 3 residues too short to cover the CDR3 end, so that end is filled in from the germline J gene. The V and J genes are TRBV7-6 and TRBJ2-1; D is uncertain. The V and J ends lost 5 bases and 0 bases respectively, with 11 bases between them. The CDR3 sequence is 15 residues long. The germline V gene encodes CDR1 SGHVS and CDR2 FNYEAQ. The part of the CDR3 DNA that was read is TGTGCCAGCAGCCTGACGGGTAGCTCCTACAATGAG. Translated: CASSLTGSSYNE. The complete CDR3 protein is CASSLTGSSYNEQFF.

This clone was recorded many times. From the germline J gene comes the end of the CDR3, since the read stops 3 residues before it. The chain combines TRBV10-3 with TRBJ2-1; D perhaps matches TRBD2 (6 bases). The V end lost 3 bases, the J end lost 6 bases, and 12 bases lay between the germline ends. This CDR3 is built from 14 residues. Germline V lookup: CDR1 ENHRY, CDR2 SYGVKD. The sequenced part of the CDR3 DNA is TGTGCCATCAGTGATAGACTAGGGTTCAATGAG. Translated, it gives CAISDRLGFNE. The CDR3 in full is CAISDRLGFNEQFF.